These 15 T cell receptor beta chains came from one sample sequenced in a study of molecular identifiers for immune sequencing clone quantification. Using its own MiXCR run on the PCR reads, TCRdb lists one record per CDR3 protein. The sample holds about 640,000 distinct CDR3 sequences, just under 20% seen once. Sequencing input: naive CD8+ T cells from blood, with Jurkat cell RNA spiked in. Subset defined: FACS-sorted CD8+CD4-CCR7+CD45RA+ naive T cells. The receptors were sampled from a human donor in good health. Some libraries in this study had Jurkat cell RNA spiked in.

Ten or more counts support this clonotype. This chain uses TRBV7-9 with TRBJ2-2; 7 bases align to TRBD2. In germline, CDR1 is SEHNR, CDR2 FQNEAQ (reference sequence). The trim removed 3 bases at V and 3 bases at J, leaving 10 bases unmatched. This CDR3 comprises 17 residues. CDR3 in amino acids: CASSLPSGRKDTGELFF. The CDR3 DNA follows: TGTGCCAGCAGCTTGCCTAGCGGCAGGAAGGACACCGGGGAGCTGTTTTTT.

This clonotype was seen a handful of times. The chain joins TRBV3-1 to TRBJ1-2, with D perhaps TRBD1 (5 bases). The CDR3 spans 14 residues. CDR1 and CDR2 from the germline V gene are LGHDT and YNNKEL (reference sequence). Trimming removed 0 bases from V and 4 bases from J, with 9 bases in between. CDR3 residues: CASSQDWGLYGYTF. DNA of the CDR3: TGTGCCAGCAGCCAAGATTGGGGACTCTATGGCTACACCTTC. The full variable domain, in which reference TRBV3-1 and TRBJ1-2 provide the parts outside the CDR3, is DTAVSQTPKYLVTQMGNDKSIKCEQNLGHDTMYWYKQDSKKFLKIMFSYNNKELIINETVPNRFSPKSPDKAHLNLHINSLELGDSAVYFCASSQDWGLYGYTFGSGTRLTVV.

The table lists this clonotype with many counts. The rearrangement links TRBV7-9 to TRBJ2-3; D is uncertain. V gave up 5 bases and J gave up 5 bases, with 17 bases separating them. CDR1 is SEHNR, CDR2 FQNEAQ, per germline (reference sequence). This CDR3 has 15 amino acids. Written as DNA, the CDR3 is TGTGCCAGCAGCCTGGCAGGCCTGATGTTAGATACGCAGTATTTT. The encoded protein is CASSLAGLMLDTQYF.

This clonotype was recorded at least ten times. The rearrangement uses TRBV29-1 and TRBJ2-7; 7 positions match TRBD2. V shed 5 bases and J 0 bases; nucleotides not matched to a gene: 4. CDR1 is SQVTM, CDR2 ANQGSEA, per germline. This CDR3 region has 13 residues. The CDR3 sequence is CSVWGGSSYEQYF. CDR3 sequence (DNA): TGCAGCGTTTGGGGGGGGTCCTCCTACGAGCAGTACTTC.

This clonotype was seen repeatedly, ten times or more. The gene calls are TRBV6-2 or TRBV6-3 and TRBJ2-6; no firm D call. CDR3 size: 16 residues. Germline loops: CDR1 MNHEY, CDR2 SVGEGT. V was shortened by 2 bases and J by 2 bases, with 10 bases between the two germline ends. The CDR3 reads CASSYGSGPGANVLTF. The CDR3 DNA reads as TGTGCCAGCAGTTACGGGTCGGGCCCTGGGGCCAACGTCCTGACTTTC.

This clonotype came up once. A read error may be the cause here, since a much bigger clone is one base away. The conserved phenylalanine or tryptophan is not found at the CDR3 terminus, so this likely reflects a read error. The V gene is TRBV30, the J gene TRBJ2-7; perhaps TRBD2 as D (5 bases). CDR3 length: 12 residues. CDR1 and CDR2 (germline): GTSNPN, SVGIG (reference sequence). With 3 bases removed from V and 7 bases from J, the gap between germline ends came to 13 bases. This CDR3 reads CAWRETGWEQYS. Here the CDR3 DNA reads TGTGCCTGGAGGGAAACGGGGTGGGAGCAGTACTCC.

In the case of this clonotype: The CDR3 does not close with the conserved phenylalanine or tryptophan, likely indicating a read error. The chain is built from TRBV27 and TRBJ1-6; D is unclear. Germline-derived CDR1 and CDR2 are MNHEY and SMNVEV (reference sequence). The CDR3 contains 14 residues. V lost 2 bases, J lost 5 bases, and 7 bases lay in between. CDR3 sequence (DNA): TGTGCCAGCAGTTTAATATCGGATAATTCACCCCTCCACCTT. It specifies CASSLISDNSPLHL.

This clonotype was observed many times. The gene calls are TRBV7-9 and TRBJ2-7; D unresolved. Germline-derived CDR1 and CDR2 are SEHNR and FQNEAQ (reference sequence). The length of the CDR3 is 13 residues. V lost 3 bases to trimming and J lost 3 bases, with 9 bases between them. CDR3 sequence (DNA): TGTGCCAGCAGCTTCGAACTCAGCTACGAGCAGTACTTC. This encodes CASSFELSYEQYF. Using reference TRBV7-9 and TRBJ2-7 for the parts outside the CDR3, the full variable domain is DTGVSQNPRHKITKRGQNVTFRCDPISEHNRLYWYRQTLGQGPEFLTYFQNEAQLEKSRLLSDRFSAERPKGSFSTLEIQRTEQGDSAMYLCASSFELSYEQYFGPGTRLTVT.

V gene TRBV3-1 combines with J gene TRBJ2-7; no clear D gene. This CDR3 spans 14 amino acids. Germline values: CDR1 LGHDT, CDR2 YNNKEL (reference sequence). Between the trimmed V and J ends, which lost 3 bases and 7 bases, there was a span of 16 bases. The CDR3, as DNA: TGTGCCAGCAGCCAGGAAGGAGACGGCCGGGAGCAGTACTTC. It codes for CASSQEGDGREQYF.

This clonotype occurred a few times. This chain uses TRBV19 with TRBJ2-1; D gene uncertain. With 3 bases removed from V and 0 bases from J, the gap between germline ends came to 9 bases. The CDR3 is made up of 15 amino acids. Germline V CDR1 and CDR2: LNHDA, SQIVND (reference sequence). As DNA, the CDR3 is TGTGCCAGTAGTATGGTACTTAGCTCCTACAATGAGCAGTTCTTC. It codes for CASSMVLSSYNEQFF.

This clonotype was counted once. This may come from a read error, since a much larger clone is one base off. V usage is TRBV28 and J usage is TRBJ2-5; no clear D gene. The CDR3 runs 17 residues. V dropped 5 bases and J dropped 3 bases, with 22 bases sitting between them. The germline CDR1 and CDR2 sequences are MDHEN and SYDVKM. CDR3 sequence (DNA): TGTGCCAGCAGTCACCGAAAGATGTCAGGACGGGAAGAGACCCAGTACTTC. This gives the protein CASSHRKMSGREETQYF.

This clonotype was seen a few times. This sequence joins TRBV5-6 and TRBJ1-2, with D maybe TRBD1 (5 bases). Trimming took 3 bases from V and 7 from J, leaving 28 bases between them. This CDR3 is 18 amino acids long. Germline CDR1 SGHDT, CDR2 YYEEEE. The CDR3 is CASSSLERLGQGGGGYTF. CDR3 coding DNA: TGTGCCAGCAGCTCCCTGGAGCGGTTGGGGCAGGGCGGAGGTGGCTACACCTTC.

This clonotype was recorded many times. The rearrangement links TRBV29-1 to TRBJ1-1; D is undetermined. V was shortened by 1 base and J by 5 bases, with 5 bases between the two germline ends. This CDR3 spans 11 amino acids. The V gene's germline CDR1 is SQVTM and CDR2 ANQGSEA. This chain's CDR3 is CSVEVGTEAFF. The CDR3 coding sequence is TGCAGCGTTGAAGTCGGAACTGAAGCTTTCTTT.

This clonotype occurred many times. This chain links TRBV7-6 with TRBJ1-1; 11 positions match TRBD1. Germline V gene data show CDR1 as SGHVS and CDR2 as FNYEAQ. The CDR3 sequence is 14 residues long. J lost 5 bases, V lost 5 bases, and 4 bases had no gene match. CDR3 coding DNA: TGTGCCAGCAGCCCGGACAGGGGGCGGACTGAAGCTTTCTTT. As protein: CASSPDRGRTEAFF.

Many counts were recorded for this clonotype. This sequence joins TRBV7-2 and TRBJ1-1; D possibly corresponds to TRBD1 (6 bases). The CDR3 extends over 14 amino acids. CDR1 is SGHTA and CDR2 is FQGNSA in the germline V gene. The V gene lost 0 bases and the J gene lost 6 bases, with 11 bases spanning the gap. CDR3 DNA: TGTGCCAGCAGCTTAGCAGGGGGGGGACCTGAAGCTTTCTTT. Its translation is CASSLAGGGPEAFF.